A single sample gave rise to the 20 T cell receptor beta chains below, sequenced in a study of T cell responses to AZD1222 COVID-19 vaccine. The table came from immunoSEQ multiplex PCR; TCRdb's copy has only in-frame clones and leaves some out. This table has 90,000 to 150,000 clones, roughly 90% appearing once. Specimen: peripheral blood, collected 28 days after the second AZD1222 dose. Receptors were obtained from an adult who received the AZD1222 COVID-19 vaccine.

V gene TRBV6-5 combines with J gene TRBJ2-2, with D maybe TRBD2 (7 bases). Germline CDR1 and CDR2: MNHEY and SVGAGI. Trimming removed 6 bases from V and 3 bases from J, with 14 bases in between. This CDR3 spans 15 amino acids. For the CDR3, the DNA is TGTGCCAGCAGCCTACAGGGAGGGGACACCGGGGAGCTGTTTTTT. Encoded protein: CASSLQGGDTGELFF.

This clone was seen a handful of times. The chain links TRBV10-3 to TRBJ2-2; D is ambiguous. Germline CDR1 ENHRY, CDR2 SYGVKD. The CDR3 contains 11 residues. The V end lost 2 bases, the J end lost 9 bases, and 4 bases lay between the germline ends. CDR3 sequence: CAISESRELFF. The DNA for the CDR3 is TGTGCCATCAGTGAGAGCCGGGAGCTGTTTTTT.

This chain joins TRBV29-1 and TRBJ2-3; TRBD2 might be the D (5 bases). Germline-derived CDR1 and CDR2 are SQVTM and ANQGSEA. This CDR3 spans 14 amino acids. The V and J ends lost 4 bases and 5 bases respectively, with 16 bases between them. The CDR3 nucleotides are TGCAGCGTTGGCAAGCTAGGACTGCGAGATACGCAGTATTTT. Protein sequence: CSVGKLGLRDTQYF.

The rearrangement links TRBV4-1 to TRBJ1-1; D is unclear. V was shortened by 4 bases and J by 11 bases, with 17 bases between the two germline ends. The length of the CDR3 is 13 residues. Germline V gene lookup returns CDR1 MGHRA and CDR2 YSYEKL. The CDR3 nucleotides are TGCGCCAGCAGCCGAACGCGGGAACTGCCGGCTTTCTTT. Residues: CASSRTRELPAFF.

This chain uses TRBV7-3 with TRBJ2-3; D not resolved. V lost 0 bases and J lost 4, with 5 bases in between. From germline, CDR1 is SGHTA and CDR2 FQGTGA. CDR3 size: 13 residues. In DNA, the CDR3 is TGTGCCAGCAGCTTAACGTCGCCAGATACGCAGTATTTT. Its translation is CASSLTSPDTQYF.

The V gene is TRBV6-4, the J gene TRBJ1-1; tentative D call: TRBD1 (6 bases). Germline CDR1 and CDR2: MRHNA and SNTAGT. The V end was cut by 7 bases, the J end by 3 bases, with 15 bases between. The CDR3 has 14 amino acids. CDR3 sequence (DNA): TGTGCCAGCAAATCAGGGGTTCGGGACACTGAAGCTTTCTTT. Translating it yields CASKSGVRDTEAFF.

The chain has TRBV6-1 and TRBJ1-6, with D uncertain. V dropped 0 bases and J dropped 9 bases, with 12 bases sitting between them. CDR1 MNHNS and CDR2 SASEGT come from the germline V gene. The CDR3 runs to 15 residues. CDR3 loop: CASSEALLHLSPLHF. The DNA for the CDR3 is TGTGCCAGCAGTGAAGCGCTTCTTCACCTTTCACCCCTCCACTTT.

The chain joins TRBV4-2 to TRBJ1-2; D perhaps matches TRBD1 (5 bases). Per germline, CDR1 LGHNA and CDR2 YNFKEQ. Trimming removed 5 bases from V and 5 bases from J, with 9 bases in between. The CDR3 is 12 amino acids. CDR3 in DNA: TGTGCCAGCAGCGGGGACCCATATGGCTACACCTTC. Translation: CASSGDPYGYTF.

The chain has TRBV10-3 and TRBJ2-1, with 9 nucleotides matching TRBD1. Germline loops: CDR1 ENHRY, CDR2 SYGVKD. The CDR3 spans 15 residues. The trim removed 5 bases at V and 3 bases at J, leaving 5 bases unmatched. The CDR3: CAISTTGGYYNEQFF. The CDR3 region has the DNA TGTGCCATCAGTACGACAGGGGGATACTACAATGAGCAGTTCTTC.

The gene calls are TRBV10-3 and TRBJ1-1, with 8 bases aligning to TRBD1. Losses at the gene ends were 8 bases for V and 5 bases for J; bases not matched to a gene: 4. Per the germline V gene, CDR1 is ENHRY and CDR2 is SYGVKD. The CDR3 runs to 12 residues. CDR3 amino acids: CAIGRGRTEAFF. The CDR3 nucleotides are TGTGCCATCGGCAGGGGGCGGACTGAAGCTTTCTTT.

The V and J genes are TRBV6-5 and TRBJ1-1; a possible D gene is TRBD1 (5 bases). The germline CDR1 and CDR2 sequences are MNHEY and SVGAGI. The CDR3 contains 14 residues. V was cut by 7 bases and J by 1 base, with 13 bases left in between. DNA for the CDR3: TGTGCCAGCAAGCCAGGGCCCTCGAACACTGAAGCTTTCTTT. Amino acid sequence: CASKPGPSNTEAFF.

The chain links TRBV5-4 to TRBJ2-7, with D perhaps TRBD2 (6 bases). The V end was cut by 5 bases, the J end by 6 bases, with 21 bases between. CDR1 and CDR2 (germline): SGHNT, YYREEE (reference sequence). The CDR3 contains 15 residues. CDR3 protein: CASSLARGVSGEQYF. The CDR3 nucleotides read TGTGCCAGCAGTTTAGCTCGCGGGGTCTCAGGCGAGCAGTACTTC.

This clone was picked up one time. The chain is built from TRBV5-4 and TRBJ2-5, with TRBD1 matching 9 bases. CDR3 length equals 14 residues. Trimming at V came to 6 bases and at J to 4 bases, leaving 7 bases not matched to a gene. CDR1 and CDR2 (germline): SGHNT, YYREEE (reference sequence). In nucleotides, the CDR3 is TGTGCCAGCATGGGGGACAGGGAGGGAGAGACCCAGTACTTC. It specifies CASMGDREGETQYF.

This clone was observed a handful of times. The chain recombines TRBV27 with TRBJ2-1; D remains ambiguous. There are 14 residues in the CDR3. Germline V CDR1 and CDR2: MNHEY, SMNVEV (reference sequence). V lost 10 bases and J 0 bases, leaving 13 bases between the germline ends. As DNA, the CDR3 is TGTGCCACCTCATTAGGTTTCTCCTACAATGAGCAGTTCTTC. This gives the protein CATSLGFSYNEQFF.

The V and J genes are TRBV18 and TRBJ1-2; perhaps TRBD1 as D (5 bases). V lost 4 bases, J lost 4 bases, and 13 bases lay in between. CDR3 length: 14 residues. The germline CDR1 and CDR2 sequences are KGHSH and LQKENI. CDR3 sequence: CASSLTTESYGYTF. The CDR3, as DNA: TGTGCCAGCTCACTAACGACAGAGTCCTATGGCTACACCTTC. The full variable domain, its missing parts supplied by reference TRBV18 and TRBJ1-2, is NAGVMQNPRHLVRRRGQEARLRCSPMKGHSHVYWYRQLPEEGLKFMVYLQKENIIDESGMPKERFSAEFPKEGPSILRIQQVVRGDSAAYFCASSLTTESYGYTFGSGTRLTVV.

The chain uses TRBV7-2 and TRBJ1-4; D unclear. CDR1 is SGHTA and CDR2 is FQGNSA in the germline V gene. CDR3 size: 14 residues. The V and J ends lost 5 bases and 2 bases respectively, with 9 bases between them. CDR3 loop: CASSATGTNEKLFF. CDR3 coding DNA: TGTGCCAGCAGCGCTACTGGTACTAATGAAAAACTGTTTTTT.

The sample holds a few counts of this clone. The J gene is TRBJ2-7, the V gene TRBV4-1; TRBD1 matches at 7 bases. Unmatched junction bases numbered 12, after V lost 1 base and J lost 6 bases. This CDR3 has 16 residues. Germline CDR1 is MGHRA and CDR2 is YSYEKL. CDR3 loop: CASSQGQGEGSSEQYF. In DNA form, the CDR3 reads TGCGCCAGCAGCCAAGGTCAGGGGGAAGGTTCGTCCGAGCAGTACTTC.

The chain links TRBV11-2 to TRBJ2-1; D gene unclear. The germline V and J ends were trimmed by 7 bases and 0 bases, with 13 bases remaining between them. Germline V gene lookup returns CDR1 SGHAT and CDR2 FQNNGV. The CDR3 runs to 15 residues. The CDR3 loop is CASTPVAISYNEQFF. The CDR3 DNA follows: TGTGCCAGCACCCCAGTCGCAATCTCCTACAATGAGCAGTTCTTC.

This chain uses TRBV5-1 with TRBJ2-7, with 10 bases fitting TRBD1. CDR1 is SGHRS, CDR2 YFSETQ, per germline. The V gene end was trimmed by 0 bases and the J gene end by 0 bases; junction bases not matched to a gene: 6. The CDR3 runs to 17 residues. The CDR3 sequence is CASSLAPGQGLSYEQYF. CDR3 DNA: TGCGCCAGCAGCTTGGCCCCGGGACAGGGGCTCTCCTACGAGCAGTACTTC.

The J gene is TRBJ2-2, the V gene TRBV4-2; D tentatively fits TRBD1 or TRBD2 (5 bases each). Per germline, CDR1 LGHNA and CDR2 YNFKEQ. This CDR3 spans 15 amino acids. Trimming took off 4 bases at V and 3 bases at J, with 12 bases between the two ends. As DNA, the CDR3 is TGTGCCAGCAGCCGACAGTACGGGGACACCGGGGAGCTGTTTTTT. Its protein is CASSRQYGDTGELFF.